This TCR beta chain was captured in a study of T-cell memory formation after mild COVID-19. Whole-study context: Clustering of TCRs was largely donor specific. General study results and limits: Clones that shrank (day 15 to 85) were balanced CD4/CD8, whereas later expanders leaned CD4+. Contracting CD4+ clones lay largely in CM and EM, with CD8+ ones residing in EMRA.

TCRdb re-derived calls from the 5' RACE reads in MiXCR, one entry per CDR3 protein. The data show just over 300,000 distinct CDR3 sequences, approximately 19% seen once. This clonotype was seen only a few times. Its antigen is not known. Specimen: PBMCs or a T cell subset sorted from them (not recorded which). The source of this sequence is a man aged 18 to 35 who had mild COVID-19 (a few samples of this study predate the infection). Cell type and time point are not known.

The CDR3 DNA follows: TGTGCCAGCAGTTACTGGCCCGCGACAGATACGCAGTATTTT. It yields the protein CASSYWPATDTQYF. V is TRBV6-2 or TRBV6-3 and J is TRBJ2-3; no clear D gene. Germline values: CDR1 MNHEY, CDR2 SVGEGT. The V and J ends lost 1 base and 3 bases respectively, with 8 bases between them. This CDR3 contains 14 residues.